This TCR beta chain was identified during a study of T cell responses to AZD1222 COVID-19 vaccine. Broader study findings: Donors skewed white British and female; clonal diversity was possibly underestimated. Once two AZD1222 doses were given, Spike-specific TCR breadth and depth went up. Nearly half of unique spike-specific TCRs reportedly avoided B.1.351 and B.1.1.7 mutated regions.

Only in-frame clones appear in the TCRdb table, and some are missing; sequencing was by immunoSEQ multiplex PCR. The sample holds 100,000 to 150,000 clones, just over 85% seen once. In its sample, this clone was seen once. The antigen remains unidentified. The V gene lost 4 bases and the J gene lost 0 bases, with 7 bases spanning the gap. The germline V gene has CDR1 SGHKS and CDR2 YYEKEE (reference sequence). The CDR3 has 13 residues. This specimen was peripheral blood, taken on day 0 of AZD1222 vaccination. The chain employs TRBV5-5 and TRBJ1-1; D gene unclear. This receptor was obtained from an adult in good health. CDR3 nucleotide sequence: TGTGCCAGCAGCCGCGAGGTGAACACTGAAGCTTTCTTT. The encoded protein is CASSREVNTEAFF.